Sequencing of this T cell receptor beta chain was carried out in a study of blood T cell repertoires in COVID-19. Study-level information: T cells, B-cell-depleted T cells, or PBMCs provided the cDNA or gDNA that served as material.

In the original workflow: Amplification with reference gene primers provided the estimates of nucleated cell counts. The table came from immunoSEQ multiplex PCR; TCRdb's copy has only in-frame clones and leaves some out. The V and J calls and clone size were taken over from that table, and D and trimming were inferred from the DNA. Found here are about 260,000 clones, 85% of them singletons; the top ten hold 10% to 15%. The V end was cut by 1 base, the J end by 5 bases, with 5 bases between. CDR1 and CDR2 (germline): SGHDN, FVKESK. There are 13 residues in the CDR3. The TCR comes from a human donor in a cohort sampled during active COVID-19. The chain couples TRBV14 to TRBJ2-2; TRBD2 might be the D (5 bases). The sample was peripheral blood. CDR3 coding DNA: TGTGCCAGCAGCCAAGGACTAACCGGGGAGCTGTTTTTT. This sequence encodes CASSQGLTGELFF.